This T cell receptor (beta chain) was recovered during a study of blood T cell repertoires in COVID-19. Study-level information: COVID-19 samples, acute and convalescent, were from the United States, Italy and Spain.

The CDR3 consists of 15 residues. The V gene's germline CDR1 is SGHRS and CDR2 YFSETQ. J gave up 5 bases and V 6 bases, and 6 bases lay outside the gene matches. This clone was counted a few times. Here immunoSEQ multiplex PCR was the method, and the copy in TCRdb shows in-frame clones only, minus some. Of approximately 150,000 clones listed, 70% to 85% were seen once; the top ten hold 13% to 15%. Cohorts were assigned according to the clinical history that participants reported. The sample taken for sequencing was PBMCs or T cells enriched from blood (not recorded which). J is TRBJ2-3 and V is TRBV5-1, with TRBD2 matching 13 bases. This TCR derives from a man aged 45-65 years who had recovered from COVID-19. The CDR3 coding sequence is TGCGCCAGCAATGAACTAGCGGGGGGGCAAGATACGCAGTATTTT. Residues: CASNELAGGQDTQYF.